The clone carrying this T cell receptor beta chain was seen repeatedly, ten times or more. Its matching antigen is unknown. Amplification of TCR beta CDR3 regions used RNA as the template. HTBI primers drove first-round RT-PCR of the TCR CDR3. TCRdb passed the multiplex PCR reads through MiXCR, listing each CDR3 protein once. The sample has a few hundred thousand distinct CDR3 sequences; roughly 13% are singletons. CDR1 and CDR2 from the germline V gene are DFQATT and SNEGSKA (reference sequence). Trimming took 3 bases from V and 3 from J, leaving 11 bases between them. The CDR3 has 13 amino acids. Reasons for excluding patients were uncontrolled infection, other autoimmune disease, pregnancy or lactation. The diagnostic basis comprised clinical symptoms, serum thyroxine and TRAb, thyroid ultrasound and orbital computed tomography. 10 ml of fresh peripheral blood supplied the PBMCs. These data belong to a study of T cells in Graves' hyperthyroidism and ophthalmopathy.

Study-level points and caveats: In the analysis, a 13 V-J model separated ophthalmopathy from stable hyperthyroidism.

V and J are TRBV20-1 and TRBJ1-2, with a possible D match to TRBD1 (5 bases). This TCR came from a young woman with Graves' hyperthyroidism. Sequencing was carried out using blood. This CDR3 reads CSARRGEDYGYTF. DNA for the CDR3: TGCAGTGCTAGGAGGGGAGAGGACTATGGCTACACCTTC.